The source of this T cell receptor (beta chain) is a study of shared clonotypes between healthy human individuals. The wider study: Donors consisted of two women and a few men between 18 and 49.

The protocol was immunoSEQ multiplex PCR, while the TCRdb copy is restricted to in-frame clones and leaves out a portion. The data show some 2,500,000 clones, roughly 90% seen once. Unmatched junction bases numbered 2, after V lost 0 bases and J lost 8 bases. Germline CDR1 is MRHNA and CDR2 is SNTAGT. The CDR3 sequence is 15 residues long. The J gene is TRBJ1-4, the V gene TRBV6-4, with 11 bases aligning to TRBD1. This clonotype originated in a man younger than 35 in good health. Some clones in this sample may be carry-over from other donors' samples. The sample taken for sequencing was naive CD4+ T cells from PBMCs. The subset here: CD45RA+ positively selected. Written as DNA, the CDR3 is TGTGCCAGCAGTGACTCGGGGACAGGGGGAGAAAAACTGTTTTTT. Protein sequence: CASSDSGTGGEKLFF.